A single sample is the source of the 28 T cell receptor beta chains below, sequenced in a study of blood T cell repertoires in COVID-19. The repertoire was sequenced with immunoSEQ multiplex PCR; TCRdb's copy has only in-frame clones and lacks some. The table includes about 180,000 clones, about 88% detected once. The sequenced sample consisted of PBMCs or T cells enriched from blood (not recorded which). The receptors were sampled from a woman aged 18-35 years who had recovered from COVID-19.

The V gene is TRBV5-5, the J gene TRBJ2-3; 8 positions agree with TRBD1. The CDR3 is 14 amino acids. V lost 3 bases to trimming and J lost 0 bases; unmatched junction nucleotides: 0. Per germline, CDR1 SGHKS and CDR2 YYEKEE (reference sequence). CDR3 DNA: TGTGCCAGCAGCTCAGGGGGCAGCACAGATACGCAGTATTTT. It encodes CASSSGGSTDTQYF.

This sequence joins TRBV4-1 and TRBJ2-7; TRBD2 matches at 11 bases. This CDR3 has 17 residues. V dropped 3 bases and J dropped 7; count of bases not matched to a gene: 14. Germline CDR1 MGHRA, CDR2 YSYEKL. CDR3 region: CASSHPSLTSGGKEQYF. In DNA form, the CDR3 reads TGCGCCAGCAGCCATCCTTCCCTAACTAGCGGGGGTAAAGAGCAGTACTTC.

The chain couples TRBV4-1 to TRBJ1-1, with D uncertain. Trimming took off 4 bases at V and 3 bases at J, with 12 bases between the two ends. CDR3 length: 14 residues. Germline CDR1 and CDR2: MGHRA and YSYEKL. The CDR3 DNA follows: TGCGCCAGCAGCCTGATGGTCGGAGACACTGAAGCTTTCTTT. It translates to CASSLMVGDTEAFF.

V and J are TRBV27 and TRBJ2-5; 10 bases align to TRBD2. This CDR3 is 14 amino acids long. V lost 5 bases to trimming and J lost 5 bases; unmatched junction nucleotides: 5. The germline V gene has CDR1 MNHEY and CDR2 SMNVEV (reference sequence). The CDR3 is CASSSGGALETQYF. Written as DNA, the CDR3 is TGTGCCAGCAGTAGCGGGGGGGCCTTGGAGACCCAGTACTTC.

The chain links TRBV24-1 to TRBJ2-2; 9 nucleotides agree with TRBD2. J lost 5 bases, V lost 5 bases, and 2 bases had no gene match. The V gene's germline CDR1 is KGHDR and CDR2 SFDVKD. The CDR3 runs 14 residues. CDR3: CATSGLAGTGELFF. CDR3 DNA sequence: TGTGCCACCAGTGGGCTAGCGGGAACCGGGGAGCTGTTTTTT.

The chain combines TRBV4-3 with TRBJ1-1, with D possibly TRBD1 on 6 matching bases. CDR1 is LGHNA, CDR2 YSLEER, per germline. V lost 1 base to trimming and J lost 4 bases, with 16 bases between them. The CDR3 loop spans 16 amino acids. The CDR3 loop reads CASSQGIRDITTEAFF. The CDR3 DNA reads TGCGCCAGCAGCCAAGGGATCAGGGACATTACCACTGAAGCTTTCTTT.

The chain combines TRBV6-4 with TRBJ2-1; 11 nucleotides align to TRBD2. Germline lookup yields CDR1 MRHNA and CDR2 SNTAGT. This CDR3 comprises 15 residues. V trimming: 6 bases; J trimming: 0 bases; junction bases outside the gene matches: 1. The CDR3 here is CASSTSGGSYNEQFF. In DNA form, the CDR3 reads TGTGCCAGCAGCACTAGCGGGGGCTCCTACAATGAGCAGTTCTTC.

This clone showed up just once. The V call is TRBV5-4, the J call TRBJ2-3; 9 bases map to TRBD1. The V gene end was trimmed by 4 bases and the J gene end by 3 bases; junction bases not matched to a gene: 6. From germline, CDR1 is SGHNT and CDR2 YYREEE (reference sequence). This CDR3 spans 15 amino acids. CDR3 sequence reads: CASSKGTGSTDTQYF. CDR3 in DNA: TGTGCCAGCAGCAAAGGGACAGGGAGTACAGATACGCAGTATTTT.

This clone appeared many times. The J gene is TRBJ2-7, the V gene TRBV5-1, with 7 nucleotides matching TRBD1. Germline loops: CDR1 SGHRS, CDR2 YFSETQ. This CDR3 region has 14 residues. The V and J ends lost 4 bases and 5 bases, in that order; junction bases with no gene match: 9. CDR3 sequence reads: CASSSGTGVDEQYF. The CDR3 DNA reads TGCGCCAGCAGCAGCGGTACAGGGGTCGACGAGCAGTACTTC.

Comments on this clone: At one end the junction does not follow the germline gene, possibly because of a read error. The chain has TRBV7-7 and TRBJ2-7; 10 bases agree with TRBD1. Germline CDR1 reads SSHAT; CDR2 reads FNYEAQ (reference sequence). This CDR3 spans 15 amino acids. The CDR3 sequence is CASSLPRDRGHEQYF. The CDR3 DNA follows: TGTGCTAGCAGCTTACCCCGGGACAGGGGCCACGAGCAGTACTTC. Filled out from reference TRBV7-7 and TRBJ2-7, the complete variable domain reads GAGVSQSPRYKVTKRGQDVTLRCDPISSHATLYWYQQALGQGPEFLTYFNYEAQPDKSGLPSDRFSAERPEGSISTLTIQRTEQRDSAMYRCASSLPRDRGHEQYFGPGTRLTVT.

This sequence joins TRBV10-3 and TRBJ2-3; the D gene is possibly TRBD2 (6 bases). Germline V lookup: CDR1 ENHRY, CDR2 SYGVKD. Trimming took 2 bases from V and 0 from J, leaving 15 bases between them. This CDR3 region has 17 residues. CDR3 amino acids: CAISEAGPWTSTDTQYF. CDR3 bases: TGTGCCATCAGTGAGGCGGGGCCGTGGACGAGCACAGATACGCAGTATTTT.

This clone appeared once. The rearrangement links TRBV7-9 to TRBJ2-7, with D possibly TRBD2 on 7 matching bases. Germline V CDR1 and CDR2: SEHNR, FQNEAQ (reference sequence). This CDR3 spans 15 amino acids. Trimming took off 5 bases at V and 5 bases at J, with 19 bases between the two ends. The CDR3 reads CASSPVGGPVHEQYF. CDR3 sequence (DNA): TGTGCCAGCAGCCCAGTGGGGGGGCCGGTCCACGAGCAGTACTTC.

The genes are TRBV4-1 and TRBJ1-2; 7 bases map to TRBD1. Germline CDR1 MGHRA, CDR2 YSYEKL. The CDR3 sequence is 17 residues long. J gave up 8 bases and V 0 bases, and 15 bases lay outside the gene matches. CDR3 in DNA: TGCGCCAGCAGCCAAGATGGTGGAGGGGGCGAGCGCCGGGGCTACACCTTC. It codes for CASSQDGGGGERRGYTF.

The CDR3 DNA reads TGTGCCAGCAGTTACCTAGGGGCGGACGAGCAGTACTTC. Translating gives CASSYLGADEQYF. The chain combines TRBV6-5 with TRBJ2-7; TRBD1 might be the D (5 bases). The V end lost 2 bases, the J end lost 5 bases, and 10 bases lay between the germline ends. CDR1 is MNHEY, CDR2 SVGAGI, per germline. The CDR3 has 13 residues.

The chain links TRBV11-2 to TRBJ2-3; 7 positions agree with TRBD2. V was clipped by 10 bases and J by 4 bases; unmatched bases: 17. The CDR3 sequence is 16 residues long. The germline CDR1 and CDR2 sequences are SGHAT and FQNNGV. This CDR3 is CATTEGGSWSADTQYF. The DNA for the CDR3 is TGTGCCACCACGGAGGGCGGGAGCTGGTCCGCAGATACGCAGTATTTT.

The chain has TRBV30 and TRBJ2-7, with 7 bases lining up with TRBD1. Trimming removed 2 bases from V and 2 bases from J; junction bases left unmatched: 18. The CDR3 is 18 amino acids. Germline V gives CDR1 GTSNPN, CDR2 SVGIG (reference sequence). CDR3 nucleotide sequence: TGTGCCTGGAGTAAAATTGGGACAGCCTTCAATTCTACCTACGAGCAGTACTTC. As protein: CAWSKIGTAFNSTYEQYF.

The chain joins TRBV29-1 to TRBJ1-5, with 8 bases that match TRBD1. CDR1 is SQVTM and CDR2 is ANQGSEA in the germline V gene. The CDR3 sequence is 13 residues long. The V and J ends lost 7 bases and 9 bases, in that order; junction bases with no gene match: 11. The CDR3 loop reads CSAMWGGTGPQHF. CDR3 in DNA: TGCAGCGCTATGTGGGGGGGGACAGGGCCCCAGCATTTT.

V usage is TRBV18 and J usage is TRBJ1-5; 10 bases agree with TRBD1. Germline CDR1 and CDR2: KGHSH and LQKENI. V gave up 3 bases and J gave up 1 base; unmatched junction bases: 6. This CDR3 has 17 amino acids. DNA for the CDR3: TGTGCCAGCTCACCTCCCGGGACAGGGGTAAGCAATCAGCCCCAGCATTTT. Translated, it gives CASSPPGTGVSNQPQHF.

The V call is TRBV24-1, the J call TRBJ1-5; D possibly corresponds to TRBD1 (5 bases). Germline assignment: CDR1 KGHDR and CDR2 SFDVKD. CDR3 length equals 14 residues. V was cut by 5 bases and J by 4 bases, with 11 bases left in between. CDR3 residues: CATSGPGLNQPQHF. The CDR3 nucleotides are TGTGCCACCAGTGGACCGGGACTTAATCAGCCCCAGCATTTT.

The CDR3 protein is CASQPNRGETDTQYF. The CDR3 DNA sequence: TGTGCCAGCCAACCGAACAGGGGTGAGACAGATACGCAGTATTTT. The J gene is TRBJ2-3, the V gene TRBV11-3; 7 bases fit TRBD1. The germline V gene encodes CDR1 SGHNT and CDR2 YENEEA. V lost 8 bases and J lost 3; bases outside the gene matches: 11. The CDR3 has 15 residues.

V is TRBV6-5 and J is TRBJ1-4, with D perhaps TRBD1 (6 bases). This CDR3 comprises 14 residues. The germline V and J ends were trimmed by 6 bases and 7 bases, with 15 bases remaining between them. Germline values: CDR1 MNHEY, CDR2 SVGAGI. This chain's CDR3 is CASRPTGISEKLFF. The CDR3 coding sequence is TGTGCCAGCAGACCCACAGGGATTAGTGAAAAACTGTTTTTT.

This rearrangement joins TRBV27 to TRBJ2-3; no clear D. Looked up from germline, CDR1 is MNHEY and CDR2 is SMNVEV (reference sequence). CDR3 length equals 11 residues. The ends were cut back, 6 bases at V and 3 bases at J, with 4 bases in the middle. CDR3 sequence: CASSRTDTQYF. DNA for the CDR3: TGTGCCAGCAGCCGTACAGATACGCAGTATTTT.

The chain couples TRBV10-3 to TRBJ1-1; TRBD1 might be the D (5 bases). Germline V lookup: CDR1 ENHRY, CDR2 SYGVKD. V gave up 0 bases and J gave up 10 bases, with 12 bases separating them. This CDR3 has 13 residues. CDR3 nucleotide sequence: TGTGCCATCAGTGAGTCTTTGGGGGGTTCAGCTTTCTTT. Amino acid sequence: CAISESLGGSAFF.

The chain is built from TRBV28 and TRBJ2-3; D unclear. Deletions cut 2 bases from V and 3 bases from J, with 15 bases between. The germline CDR1 and CDR2 sequences are MDHEN and SYDVKM. The CDR3 consists of 16 residues. DNA for the CDR3: TGTGCCAGCAGTTTAATCCCCCTAGTTGGGACAGATACGCAGTATTTT. Its translation is CASSLIPLVGTDTQYF. Combining the CDR3 with reference TRBV28 and TRBJ2-3 gives the whole variable domain DVKVTQSSRYLVKRTGEKVFLECVQDMDHENMFWYRQDPGLGLRLIYFSYDVKMKEKGDIPEGYSVSREKKERFSLILESASTNQTSMYLCASSLIPLVGTDTQYFGPGTRLTVL.

V is TRBV5-1 and J is TRBJ2-7; maybe TRBD2 (6 bases). The V gene lost 6 bases and the J gene lost 4 bases, with 17 bases spanning the gap. Germline V CDR1 and CDR2: SGHRS, YFSETQ. This CDR3 is 14 amino acids long. The CDR3 reads CASNLRDSTYEQYF. The CDR3 nucleotides are TGCGCCAGCAACCTCCGGGACTCAACATACGAGCAGTACTTC.

The genes are TRBV7-2 and TRBJ1-5; 8 positions match TRBD1. CDR1 SGHTA and CDR2 FQGNSA come from the germline V gene. There are 14 residues in the CDR3. With 3 bases clipped from V and 7 bases from J, the junction kept 5 bases outside the gene matches. In DNA form, the CDR3 reads TGTGCCAGCAGCTTGACAGGGGAGTCCCAGCCCCAGCATTTT. Translating gives CASSLTGESQPQHF.

The chain employs TRBV7-8 and TRBJ2-2; 9 nucleotides match TRBD2. The CDR3 runs to 18 residues. Germline values: CDR1 SGHVS, CDR2 FQNEAQ. V lost 2 bases and J lost 2; bases outside the gene matches: 9. CDR3 DNA sequence: TGTGCCAGCAGCTTATATCCTAGCGGGGCGTTAAACACCGGGGAGCTGTTTTTT. Its translation is CASSLYPSGALNTGELFF.

DNA of the CDR3: TGCGCCAGCAGCCAGAGCACAGGGTCCAACACTGAAGCTTTCTTT. Amino acid sequence: CASSQSTGSNTEAFF. This rearrangement joins TRBV4-3 to TRBJ1-1; possibly TRBD1 for D (6 bases). The V and J ends lost 3 bases and 2 bases respectively, with 13 bases between them. Germline V gene data show CDR1 as LGHNA and CDR2 as YSLEER. CDR3 length: 15 residues.